What follows is one TCR beta chain and its context. The data are from a study of blood T cell repertoires in COVID-19. Study information: Some COVID-19 samples were acute and others convalescent; all came from the United States, Italy and Spain.

Clinical history reported by participants formed the basis on which cohorts were assigned. Donors of Cohort 3 who recovered were those that had two negative PCRs, clearance, or symptom resolution. Generated by immunoSEQ multiplex PCR, the TCRdb table keeps only in-frame clones and is missing some. The sample records over 150,000 clones, more than 75% being singletons. Sequenced input: PBMCs or T cells enriched from blood (not recorded which). This sequence originates from a woman in her forties or fifties who had recovered from COVID-19.

CDR3 amino acids: CASSFSGTGGVDTQYF. The CDR3 DNA reads as TGCGCCAGCAGCTTTTCCGGGACAGGGGGCGTAGATACGCAGTATTTT. The chain couples TRBV5-1 to TRBJ2-3; 12 nucleotides agree with TRBD1. The ends lost 2 bases at V and 5 bases at J; junction bases unmatched: 6. CDR1 is SGHRS and CDR2 is YFSETQ in the germline V gene. CDR3 size: 16 residues.